This entry lists 26 T cell receptor beta chains sequenced from one sample in a study of blood T cell repertoires in COVID-19. Method: immunoSEQ multiplex PCR; TCRdb's copy keeps in-frame clones and lacks some. The sample has a few hundred thousand clones; about 87% are singletons. The sample was peripheral blood. All receptors come from a man between 60 and 70 years old who had recovered from COVID-19.

This clone was seen a few times. The genes are TRBV9 and TRBJ2-1; D is unclear. CDR1 is SGDLS, CDR2 YYNGEE, per germline. This CDR3 has 14 amino acids. Trimming took 8 bases from V and 0 from J, leaving 12 bases between them. Here the CDR3 reads CASHALSSYNEQFF. CDR3 DNA sequence: TGTGCCAGTCACGCACTTAGCTCCTACAATGAGCAGTTCTTC.

This clone was observed a handful of times. This sequence joins TRBV27 and TRBJ1-1, with 8 nucleotides matching TRBD1. CDR1 MNHEY and CDR2 SMNVEV come from the germline V gene (reference sequence). V lost 5 bases to trimming and J lost 3 bases; unmatched junction nucleotides: 2. This CDR3 has 13 residues. The CDR3 coding sequence is TGTGCCAGCAGTCGACAGGGGCACACTGAAGCTTTCTTT. This codes for CASSRQGHTEAFF.

This clone came up once. The chain joins TRBV7-2 to TRBJ2-7; weak D call: TRBD2 (6 bases). Germline CDR1 SGHTA, CDR2 FQGNSA. CDR3 length: 14 amino acids. Trimming shortened V by 5 bases and J by 3 bases, and 14 bases separated the two germline ends. CDR3 sequence reads: CASSPQTGVYEQYF. DNA for the CDR3: TGTGCCAGCAGCCCCCAGACGGGGGTCTACGAGCAGTACTTC.

The rearrangement links TRBV6-5 to TRBJ1-1; D is perhaps TRBD1 (6 bases). Germline V gene data show CDR1 as MNHEY and CDR2 as SVGAGI. The CDR3 loop spans 14 amino acids. The ends were cut back, 6 bases at V and 2 bases at J, with 13 bases in the middle. This chain's CDR3 is CASRVGQPNTEAFF. As DNA, the CDR3 is TGTGCCAGCAGGGTCGGACAGCCAAACACTGAAGCTTTCTTT.

The chain carries TRBV2 and TRBJ1-4; D not certain. Germline assignment: CDR1 SNHLY and CDR2 FYNNEI. Trimming pared 9 bases from V and 11 bases from J, leaving 10 bases between. CDR3 size: 10 residues. CDR3 sequence (DNA): TGTGCCAGTCTGGAGGTCAAACTGTTTTTT. Protein sequence: CASLEVKLFF.

V is TRBV27 and J is TRBJ1-2; 7 bases align to TRBD1. The V and J ends lost 6 bases and 8 bases, in that order; junction bases with no gene match: 9. Germline CDR1 is MNHEY and CDR2 is SMNVEV (reference sequence). The CDR3 contains 13 residues. CDR3 nucleotide sequence: TGTGCCAGCAGCTTGGACAGGACGCGGGGCTACACCTTC. This codes for CASSLDRTRGYTF.

V is TRBV5-6 and J is TRBJ2-2, with unresolved D. V lost 2 bases, J lost 4 bases, and 3 bases lay in between. There are 12 residues in the CDR3. Germline CDR1 reads SGHDT; CDR2 reads YYEEEE. The CDR3 spells CASSFGTGELFF. CDR3 sequence (DNA): TGTGCCAGCAGCTTCGGCACCGGGGAGCTGTTTTTT.

The chain couples TRBV5-5 to TRBJ1-2; D not resolved. Per germline, CDR1 SGHKS and CDR2 YYEKEE (reference sequence). The CDR3 consists of 15 residues. Trimming cost V 0 bases and J 7 bases, with 16 bases left between them. The chain's CDR3 is CASSLEAENVFGYTF. The DNA of the CDR3 is TGTGCCAGCAGCTTGGAAGCGGAGAACGTTTTTGGCTACACCTTC.

J is TRBJ2-7 and V is TRBV7-6, with D perhaps TRBD1 (6 bases). Germline CDR1 and CDR2: SGHVS and FNYEAQ. Trimming shortened V by 2 bases and J by 0 bases, and 11 bases separated the two germline ends. The CDR3 has 15 residues. The CDR3 DNA is TGTGCCAGCAGCTTACCCCGGGACACCTCCTACGAGCAGTACTTC. Protein: CASSLPRDTSYEQYF.

The J gene is TRBJ1-1, the V gene TRBV5-1; no clear D. Trimming cost V 5 bases and J 5 bases, with 10 bases left between them. Per germline, CDR1 SGHRS and CDR2 YFSETQ. The CDR3 totals 12 residues. CDR3: CASRDGPTEAFF. CDR3 nucleotides: TGCGCCAGCAGAGATGGCCCAACTGAAGCTTTCTTT.

This chain uses TRBV4-2 with TRBJ2-2; D gene ambiguous. Germline lookup yields CDR1 LGHNA and CDR2 YNFKEQ. V shed 4 bases and J shed 6 bases, with 15 bases lying between them. The CDR3 spans 15 residues. This CDR3 is CASSLNSPIPGELFF. The DNA of the CDR3 is TGTGCCAGCAGCCTAAACAGCCCCATTCCCGGGGAGCTGTTTTTT.

This chain uses TRBV5-4 with TRBJ2-7; D call uncertain. V lost 4 bases and J lost 1, with 9 bases in between. Germline lookup yields CDR1 SGHNT and CDR2 YYREEE (reference sequence). This CDR3 has 13 residues. CDR3 DNA: TGTGCCAGCAGCCCCCCGCGTTCCTACGAGCAGTACTTC. Translated: CASSPPRSYEQYF.

The chain links TRBV4-1 to TRBJ1-1, with 10 nucleotides matching TRBD1. Germline lookup yields CDR1 MGHRA and CDR2 YSYEKL. This CDR3 is 13 amino acids long. Unmatched junction bases numbered 8, after V lost 5 bases and J lost 11 bases. The CDR3 here is CASSLTGGRPAFF. CDR3 DNA sequence: TGCGCCAGCAGCTTGACAGGGGGCCGCCCGGCTTTCTTT.

The chain recombines TRBV6-5 with TRBJ2-1; D not resolved. From germline, CDR1 is MNHEY and CDR2 SVGAGI. The CDR3 is made up of 13 amino acids. Deletions cut 5 bases from V and 2 bases from J, with 7 bases between. CDR3 coding DNA: TGTGCCAGCAGTCGAGGTACCTACAATGAGCAGTTCTTC. This gives the protein CASSRGTYNEQFF.

The rearrangement links TRBV2 to TRBJ2-5; TRBD2 agrees at 13 bases. Trimming at V came to 8 bases and at J to 2 bases, leaving 5 bases not matched to a gene. The CDR3 loop spans 15 amino acids. Germline loops: CDR1 SNHLY, CDR2 FYNNEI. CDR3: CASGGTSGAQETQYF. CDR3 DNA sequence: TGTGCCAGCGGAGGGACTAGCGGGGCTCAAGAGACCCAGTACTTC.

This chain uses TRBV5-1 with TRBJ1-5, with 7 bases that match TRBD1. This CDR3 contains 14 residues. Germline lookup yields CDR1 SGHRS and CDR2 YFSETQ. The J segment lost 3 bases and the V segment lost 4 bases, leaving 4 bases of the junction unmatched. CDR3 bases: TGCGCCAGCAGCCCGGGACAGTACAATCAGCCCCAGCATTTT. The encoded protein is CASSPGQYNQPQHF.

This chain links TRBV3-1 (or the pseudogene TRBV3-2) with TRBJ1-5; a weak D match, TRBD1 (6 bases). Germline V gene data show CDR1 as LGHDT and CDR2 as YNNKEL (reference sequence). V was pared by 7 bases and J by 6 bases, with 13 bases between. The CDR3 covers 13 residues. The CDR3 nucleotides read TGTGCCAGCAACTCGAGAGGGGGTCAGCCCCAGCATTTT. Protein sequence: CASNSRGGQPQHF.

The gene calls are TRBV12-1 and TRBJ2-3; the listed D gene, TRBD2, was not tested against the DNA. TRBV12-1 is a documented pseudogene. This CDR3 contains 17 residues. The CDR3 loop is CASSSSSRGGPTDTQYF. The CDR3, as DNA: TGTGCCAGCAGCTCCTCTAGCCGGGGGGGACCCACAGATACGCAGTATTTT.

The V gene is TRBV9, the J gene TRBJ1-2, with TRBD1 as a possible D gene (5 bases). V was pared by 1 base and J by 7 bases, with 8 bases between. There are 12 residues in the CDR3. Germline assignment: CDR1 SGDLS and CDR2 YYNGEE. CDR3 in DNA: TGTGCCAGCAGCGTATCAGGGTCTGGCTACACCTTC. Its protein is CASSVSGSGYTF.

J is TRBJ2-7 and V is TRBV5-5; TRBD2 agrees at 8 bases. Germline V gives CDR1 SGHKS, CDR2 YYEKEE (reference sequence). J lost 2 bases, V lost 0 bases, and 1 base had no gene match. The CDR3 length is 14 residues. CDR3 DNA sequence: TGTGCCAGCAGCTTGGTAGCGGGGCCCTACGAGCAGTACTTC. Translating gives CASSLVAGPYEQYF.

The chain couples TRBV11-2 to TRBJ2-1, with 14 bases aligning to TRBD2. Germline V gives CDR1 SGHAT, CDR2 FQNNGV. The CDR3 runs 17 residues. Germline trimming cut 0 bases from V and 7 bases from J; bases unmatched to any gene: 5. CDR3 residues: CASSLDLTSGGANEQFF. CDR3 DNA: TGTGCCAGCAGCTTAGATCTGACTAGCGGGGGGGCGAATGAGCAGTTCTTC.

The chain joins TRBV2 to TRBJ1-4, with 9 bases identical to TRBD1. CDR3 size: 16 residues. V trimming: 5 bases; J trimming: 7 bases; junction bases outside the gene matches: 11. CDR1 and CDR2 (germline): SNHLY, FYNNEI. CDR3 nucleotide sequence: TGTGCCAGCAGTTACTACAGGGGGCGATACGGTGAAAAACTGTTTTTT. Translation gives CASSYYRGRYGEKLFF.

In DNA form, the CDR3 reads TGTGCCAGCAGCCAAGATCCGGGGACAGGGTGGTCACCCCTCCACTTT. It specifies CASSQDPGTGWSPLHF. This chain uses TRBV14 with TRBJ1-6, with 9 bases identical to TRBD1. V lost 0 bases, J lost 10 bases, and 7 bases stayed unmatched. This CDR3 spans 16 amino acids. Looked up from germline, CDR1 is SGHDN and CDR2 is FVKESK.

The chain employs TRBV27 and TRBJ2-7; 9 bases map to TRBD1. After removal of 8 bases from V and 3 bases from J, the junction contained 8 bases not matched to a gene. CDR1 and CDR2 (germline): MNHEY, SMNVEV (reference sequence). The CDR3 sequence is 14 residues long. The CDR3 is CASHPRGQGYEQYF. CDR3 DNA sequence: TGTGCCAGCCACCCACGGGGACAGGGCTACGAGCAGTACTTC.

The V and J genes are TRBV6-5 and TRBJ1-2; weak D call: TRBD1 (5 bases). The V gene lost 0 bases and the J gene lost 4 bases, with 12 bases spanning the gap. The germline V gene encodes CDR1 MNHEY and CDR2 SVGAGI. CDR3 length: 15 residues. CDR3 loop: CASSYSGGGLYGYTF. In DNA form, the CDR3 reads TGTGCCAGCAGTTACTCGGGGGGAGGGCTCTATGGCTACACCTTC.

Written as DNA, the CDR3 is TGTGCCAGCACCCCCTCGGCAGGGTACGAGCAGTACTTC. It codes for CASTPSAGYEQYF. V and J are TRBV6-5 and TRBJ2-7, with D perhaps TRBD1 (5 bases). Germline CDR1 is MNHEY and CDR2 is SVGAGI. The CDR3 has 13 residues. The V and J ends lost 7 bases and 4 bases respectively, with 14 bases between them.